Listed below are T cell receptor beta chains from one sample, sequenced in a study of T cell responses to AZD1222 COVID-19 vaccine. TCRdb's table, derived via immunoSEQ multiplex PCR, lists solely in-frame clones and lacks some. Of roughly 150,000 clones listed, more than 75% are singletons. The sequencing here drew on peripheral blood, taken 28 days after the second AZD1222 dose. The receptor set was obtained from an adult who received the AZD1222 COVID-19 vaccine. Both conserved end residues are part of each CDR3. The order of the fields is D gene, clone size, J gene, CDR3 length, V gene, CDR3 protein, CDR3 DNA. A D gene is named only where the DNA matches it firmly. The size entry is marked missing in some rows and otherwise reads once, few, many or a size class.

D gene: NA
clone size: NA
J gene: TRBJ2-7
CDR3 length: 15
V gene: TRBV7-9
CDR3 protein: CASSLGAGKEYEQYF
CDR3 DNA: TGTGCCAGCAGCTTAGGGGCGGGAAAAGAGTACGAGCAGTACTTC

D gene: TRBD1
clone size: NA
J gene: TRBJ2-7
CDR3 length: 15
V gene: TRBV7-9
CDR3 protein: CASSRSGTGHLGQYF
CDR3 DNA: TGTGCCAGCAGCCGCTCCGGGACAGGGCACCTAGGGCAGTACTTC

D gene: NA
clone size: NA
J gene: TRBJ1-4
CDR3 length: 15
V gene: TRBV7-2
CDR3 protein: CASSLSYSTNEKLFF
CDR3 DNA: TGTGCCAGCAGCTTATCCTATTCAACTAATGAAAAACTGTTTTTT

D gene: NA
clone size: NA
J gene: TRBJ1-1
CDR3 length: 15
V gene: TRBV19
CDR3 protein: CASSLISPVNTEAFF
CDR3 DNA: TGTGCCAGTAGTCTCATCTCTCCGGTGAACACTGAAGCTTTCTTT

D gene: NA
clone size: NA
J gene: TRBJ1-6
CDR3 length: 15
V gene: TRBV5-3
CDR3 protein: CARSLFGRNNSPLHF
CDR3 DNA: TGTGCCAGAAGCTTGTTCGGGCGGAATAATTCACCCCTCCACTTT

D gene: NA
clone size: NA
J gene: TRBJ2-5
CDR3 length: 14
V gene: TRBV7-2
CDR3 protein: CASSLRREQETQYF
CDR3 DNA: TGTGCCAGCAGCCTCCGGCGGGAACAAGAGACCCAGTACTTC

D gene: NA
clone size: NA
J gene: TRBJ2-7
CDR3 length: 12
V gene: TRBV11-2
CDR3 protein: CASSPGPRTPYF
CDR3 DNA: TGTGCCAGCAGCCCGGGCCCCCGGACTCCTTACTTC

D gene: NA
clone size: NA
J gene: TRBJ2-1
CDR3 length: 14
V gene: TRBV11-2
CDR3 protein: CASSFALSYNEQFF
CDR3 DNA: TGTGCCAGCAGCTTCGCATTATCCTACAATGAGCAGTTCTTC

D gene: NA
clone size: NA
J gene: TRBJ2-7
CDR3 length: 11
V gene: TRBV20-1
CDR3 protein: CSASIAYEQYF
CDR3 DNA: TGCAGTGCTAGCATTGCCTACGAGCAGTACTTC

D gene: TRBD2
clone size: NA
J gene: TRBJ2-7
CDR3 length: 15
V gene: TRBV30
CDR3 protein: CAWNPGLAGVYEQYF
CDR3 DNA: TGTGCCTGGAACCCGGGACTAGCGGGAGTGTACGAGCAGTACTTC

D gene: TRBD1
clone size: NA
J gene: TRBJ1-4
CDR3 length: 15
V gene: TRBV28
CDR3 protein: CASESGTGVTEKLFF
CDR3 DNA: TGTGCCAGCGAATCCGGGACAGGGGTTACCGAAAAACTGTTTTTT

D gene: NA
clone size: NA
J gene: TRBJ1-1
CDR3 length: 14
V gene: TRBV28
CDR3 protein: CASRFAGTGRGAFF
CDR3 DNA: TGTGCCAGCAGGTTTGCAGGGACGGGACGCGGAGCTTTCTTT

D gene: TRBD2
clone size: NA
J gene: TRBJ2-1
CDR3 length: 18
V gene: TRBV11-3
CDR3 protein: CASSRGTLAGVSYNEQFF
CDR3 DNA: TGTGCCAGCAGCCGCGGGACCTTAGCGGGAGTCTCCTACAATGAGCAGTTCTTC

D gene: NA
clone size: NA
J gene: TRBJ2-3
CDR3 length: 11
V gene: TRBV28
CDR3 protein: CASSHTDTQYF
CDR3 DNA: TGTGCCAGCAGTCACACAGATACGCAGTATTTT

D gene: NA
clone size: NA
J gene: TRBJ1-2
CDR3 length: 13
V gene: TRBV29-1
CDR3 protein: CSVGFDRAYGYTF
CDR3 DNA: TGCAGCGTGGGATTTGACAGAGCGTATGGCTACACCTTC

D gene: NA
clone size: few
J gene: TRBJ1-4
CDR3 length: 14
V gene: TRBV30
CDR3 protein: CAWSAGQGREKLFF
CDR3 DNA: TGTGCCTGGAGTGCGGGCCAGGGGAGGGAAAAACTGTTTTTT